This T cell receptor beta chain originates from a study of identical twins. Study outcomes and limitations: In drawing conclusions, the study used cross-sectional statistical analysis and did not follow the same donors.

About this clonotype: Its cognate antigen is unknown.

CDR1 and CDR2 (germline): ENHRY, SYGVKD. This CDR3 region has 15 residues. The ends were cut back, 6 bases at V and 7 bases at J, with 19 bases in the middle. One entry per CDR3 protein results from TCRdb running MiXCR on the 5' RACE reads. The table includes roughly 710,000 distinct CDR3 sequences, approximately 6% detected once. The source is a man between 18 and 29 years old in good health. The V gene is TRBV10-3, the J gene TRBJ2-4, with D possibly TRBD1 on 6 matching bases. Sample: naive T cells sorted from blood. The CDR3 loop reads CAIRGEDSAFNIQYF. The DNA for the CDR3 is TGTGCCATCAGGGGTGAGGACAGCGCATTTAACATTCAGTACTTC.